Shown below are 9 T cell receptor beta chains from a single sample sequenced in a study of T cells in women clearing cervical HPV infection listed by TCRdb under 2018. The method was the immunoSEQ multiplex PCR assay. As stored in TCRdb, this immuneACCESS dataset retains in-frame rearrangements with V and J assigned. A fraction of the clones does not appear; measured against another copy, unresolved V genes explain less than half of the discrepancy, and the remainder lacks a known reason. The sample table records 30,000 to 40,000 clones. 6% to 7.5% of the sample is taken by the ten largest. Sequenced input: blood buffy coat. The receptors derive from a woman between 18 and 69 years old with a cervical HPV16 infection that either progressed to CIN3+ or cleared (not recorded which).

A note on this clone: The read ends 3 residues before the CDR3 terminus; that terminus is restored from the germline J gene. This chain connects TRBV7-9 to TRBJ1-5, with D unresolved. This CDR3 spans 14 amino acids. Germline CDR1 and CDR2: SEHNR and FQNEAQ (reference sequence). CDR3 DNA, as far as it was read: TGTGCCAGCAGCTCACCACTAGTATCGGATCCC. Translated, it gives CASSSPLVSDP. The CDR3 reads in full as CASSSPLVSDPQHF.

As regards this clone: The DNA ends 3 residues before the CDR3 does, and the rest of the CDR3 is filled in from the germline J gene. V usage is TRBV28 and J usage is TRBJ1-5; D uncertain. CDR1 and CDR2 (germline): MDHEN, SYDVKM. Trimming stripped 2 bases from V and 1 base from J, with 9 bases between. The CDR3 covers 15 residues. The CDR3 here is CASSLGFSSNQPQHF. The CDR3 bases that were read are TGTGCCAGCAGTTTAGGCTTTAGCAGCAATCAGCCC.

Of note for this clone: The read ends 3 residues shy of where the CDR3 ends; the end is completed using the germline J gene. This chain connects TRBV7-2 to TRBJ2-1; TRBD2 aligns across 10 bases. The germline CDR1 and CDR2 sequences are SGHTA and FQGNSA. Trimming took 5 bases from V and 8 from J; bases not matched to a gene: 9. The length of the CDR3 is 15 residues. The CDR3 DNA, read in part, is TGTGCCAGCAGCCCCAGCGGGAGGGGTCCGGATGAG. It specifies CASSPSGRGPDE. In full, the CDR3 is CASSPSGRGPDEQFF.

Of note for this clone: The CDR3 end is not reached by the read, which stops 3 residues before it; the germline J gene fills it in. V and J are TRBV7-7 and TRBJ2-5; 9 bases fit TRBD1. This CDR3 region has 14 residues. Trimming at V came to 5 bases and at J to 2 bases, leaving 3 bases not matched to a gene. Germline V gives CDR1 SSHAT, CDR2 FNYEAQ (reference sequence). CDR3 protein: CASSTGTGQETQYF. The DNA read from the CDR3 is TGTGCCAGCAGCACCGGGACAGGGCAAGAGACC. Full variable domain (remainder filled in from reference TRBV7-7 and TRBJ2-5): GAGVSQSPRYKVTKRGQDVTLRCDPISSHATLYWYQQALGQGPEFLTYFNYEAQPDKSGLPSDRFSAERPEGSISTLTIQRTEQRDSAMYRCASSTGTGQETQYFGPGTRLLVL.

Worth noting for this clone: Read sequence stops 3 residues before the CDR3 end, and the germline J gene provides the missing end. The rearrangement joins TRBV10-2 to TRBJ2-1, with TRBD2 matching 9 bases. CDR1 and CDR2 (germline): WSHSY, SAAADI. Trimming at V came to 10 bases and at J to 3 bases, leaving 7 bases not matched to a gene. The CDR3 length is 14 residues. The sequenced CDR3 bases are TGCGCCACAACACGCGGGGGGGACTACAATGAG. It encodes CATTRGGDYNE. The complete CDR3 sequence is CATTRGGDYNEQFF.

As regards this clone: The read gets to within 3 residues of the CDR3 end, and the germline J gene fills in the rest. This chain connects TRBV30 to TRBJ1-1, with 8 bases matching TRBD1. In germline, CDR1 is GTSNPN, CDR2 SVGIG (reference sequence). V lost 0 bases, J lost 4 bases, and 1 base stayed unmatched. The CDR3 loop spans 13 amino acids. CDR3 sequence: CAWSVQGVTEAFF. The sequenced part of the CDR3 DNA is TGTGCCTGGAGTGTACAGGGGGTCACTGAA.

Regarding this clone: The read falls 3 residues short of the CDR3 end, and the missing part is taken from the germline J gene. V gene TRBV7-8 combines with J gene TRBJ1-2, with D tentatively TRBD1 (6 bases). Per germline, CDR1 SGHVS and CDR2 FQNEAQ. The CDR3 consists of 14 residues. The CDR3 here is CASSYRDNYNDYTF. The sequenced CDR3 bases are TGTGCCAGCAGCTACCGGGACAACTACAATGAC.

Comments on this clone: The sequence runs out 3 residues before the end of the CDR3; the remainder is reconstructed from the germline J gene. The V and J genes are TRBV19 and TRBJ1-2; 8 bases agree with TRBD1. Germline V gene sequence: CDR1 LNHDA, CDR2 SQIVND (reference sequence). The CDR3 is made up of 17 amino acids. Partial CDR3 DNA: TGTGCCAGTAGTACCCGGACAGGGCTCGAAACCGGGGTAGAC. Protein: CASSTRTGLETGVD. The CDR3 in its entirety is CASSTRTGLETGVDYTF.

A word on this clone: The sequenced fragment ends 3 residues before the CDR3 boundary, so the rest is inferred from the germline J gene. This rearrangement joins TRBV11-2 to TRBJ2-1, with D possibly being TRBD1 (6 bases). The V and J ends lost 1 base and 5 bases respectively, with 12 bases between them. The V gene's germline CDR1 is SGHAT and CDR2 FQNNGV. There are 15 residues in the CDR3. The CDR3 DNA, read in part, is TGTGCCAGCAGCTTAGGGACAGCCCTTAACAATGAG. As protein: CASSLGTALNNE. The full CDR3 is CASSLGTALNNEQFF.